A single sample gave rise to the 21 T cell receptor beta chains below, sequenced in a study of read filtering for tumor transcriptome and immune sequencing. The library was built from about 400 ng RNA with molecular barcoded adaptors for alpha/delta and beta/gamma chains. TCRdb re-analysed the reads in MiXCR, keeping a single row per CDR3 protein. The sample gives about 62,000 distinct CDR3 sequences, roughly 19% of which show up once; about 11% is in the top ten. Sequenced sample: a population of CD138-negative cells sorted from bone marrow. The receptors here all came from a donor older than 35 with multiple myeloma.

About this clonotype itself: A much larger clone lies a single base off, so this may be a read error. The gene calls are TRBV20-1 and TRBJ1-6; 7 nucleotides match TRBD1. The CDR3 is 15 amino acids. Germline V lookup: CDR1 DFQATT, CDR2 SNEGSKA (reference sequence). The DNA for the CDR3 is TGCAGTGCTAGGGGGACGACAGGGATTAATTCACCCCTCCTCTTT. Translating gives CSARGTTGINSPLLF.

The rearrangement uses TRBV6-6 and TRBJ2-3; TRBD2 agrees at 9 bases. V shed 6 bases and J 3 bases; nucleotides not matched to a gene: 13. Germline-derived CDR1 and CDR2 are MNHNY and SVGAGI (reference sequence). This CDR3 is built from 17 residues. CDR3 DNA sequence: TGTGCCAGCAGCCCTCTGCGGCGGGGGGGCCGAACAGATACGCAGTATTTT. It translates to CASSPLRRGGRTDTQYF.

This rearrangement joins TRBV20-1 to TRBJ1-5, with no clear D. Germline V gives CDR1 DFQATT, CDR2 SNEGSKA (reference sequence). V was trimmed by 6 bases and J by 2 bases, leaving 14 bases between them. CDR3 length equals 14 residues. The chain's CDR3 is CSARTREGNQPQHF. DNA of the CDR3: TGCAGTGCGAGGACCCGGGAGGGCAATCAGCCCCAGCATTTT.

A word on this clonotype: Since the CDR3 does not end with the conserved phenylalanine or tryptophan, this likely comes from a read error. V and J are TRBV19 and TRBJ2-1, with 12 bases lining up with TRBD2. The J call may be in error: the DNA end matches TRBJ2-7 better. The CDR3 contains 14 residues. Germline V gene data show CDR1 as LNHDA and CDR2 as SQIVND (reference sequence). CDR3 DNA: TGTGCCAGTAGTACTGGACTAGCGGGACTTGAGCAGTACTCC. This codes for CASSTGLAGLEQYS.

As concerns this clonotype: One base away lies a much larger clone, so this may be a sequencing read error. The V gene is TRBV13, the J gene TRBJ2-2; 7 bases agree with TRBD2. CDR1 and CDR2 from the germline V gene are PRHDT and FYEKMQ (reference sequence). The CDR3 is made up of 14 amino acids. The CDR3 coding sequence is TGTTCCAGCTGTCTTGCGGGGGACACCGGGGAGCTGTTTTTT. It yields the protein CSSCLAGDTGELFF.

The sample holds many counts of this clonotype. The genes are TRBV6-1 and TRBJ2-3; 11 nucleotides match TRBD2. Germline CDR1 and CDR2: MNHNS and SASEGT. V shed 7 bases, J shed 2 bases, and the junction held 5 bases outside the gene matches. There are 15 residues in the CDR3. This CDR3 is CASMPSGGFTDTQYF. CDR3 nucleotide sequence: TGTGCCAGCATGCCTAGCGGGGGGTTCACAGATACGCAGTATTTT.

This clonotype was observed many times. The genes are TRBV5-4 and TRBJ2-7; tentatively, D is TRBD1 or TRBD2 (5 bases each). Germline V gene sequence: CDR1 SGHNT, CDR2 YYREEE (reference sequence). This CDR3 comprises 12 residues. Trimming shortened V by 1 base and J by 10 bases, and 12 bases separated the two germline ends. The CDR3, as DNA: TGTGCCAGCAGCTTGCGAGAGGGGCCTCAGTACTTC. Residues: CASSLREGPQYF.

This clonotype was observed at least ten times. This chain connects TRBV28 to TRBJ2-7; possibly TRBD1 for D (7 bases). Germline values: CDR1 MDHEN, CDR2 SYDVKM. The ends were cut back, 5 bases at V and 7 bases at J, with 18 bases in the middle. The CDR3 totals 14 residues. The CDR3, as DNA: TGTGCCAGCAGTCCGCAGGGGGGTTTTTGGGAGCAGTACTTC. Its protein product is CASSPQGGFWEQYF.

As concerns this clonotype: One end of the junction is discordant with germline, which a read error may explain. This sequence joins TRBV18 and TRBJ2-5, with no clear D. This CDR3 region has 14 residues. Per germline, CDR1 KGHSH and CDR2 LQKENI. The CDR3 sequence is CASSPRGRQETHYF. The CDR3 coding sequence is TGTGCCAGCTCACCACGCGGACGCCAAGAGACCCATTACTTC.

The V gene is TRBV6-2 or TRBV6-3, the J gene TRBJ2-1, with 12 bases identical to TRBD2. Germline assignment: CDR1 MNHEY and CDR2 SVGEGT. With V trimmed by 8 bases and J by 7 bases, 15 bases remained unmatched. The CDR3 runs to 17 residues. The CDR3 loop reads CASYPVTRTSGKNEQFF. In DNA, the CDR3 is TGTGCCAGCTACCCTGTCACCCGGACTAGCGGGAAGAATGAGCAGTTCTTC.

Many counts were recorded for this clonotype. The chain combines TRBV6-5 with TRBJ2-7, with TRBD1 matching over 9 bases. The V gene's germline CDR1 is MNHEY and CDR2 SVGAGI. V trimming: 5 bases; J trimming: 5 bases; junction bases outside the gene matches: 16. The CDR3 length is 17 residues. Here the CDR3 DNA reads TGTGCCAGCAGTCGACAACGGTCCAGGACAGGGGTCCACGAGCAGTACTTC. It codes for CASSRQRSRTGVHEQYF.

At least ten counts were recorded for this clonotype. This chain connects TRBV20-1 to TRBJ2-3, with a tentative D call TRBD2 (5 bases). V was clipped by 3 bases and J by 2 bases, with 12 bases between them. The CDR3 runs to 14 residues. Per the germline V gene, CDR1 is DFQATT and CDR2 is SNEGSKA (reference sequence). The CDR3 loop reads CSASGVLDTDTQYF. CDR3 nucleotide sequence: TGCAGTGCTAGCGGGGTTTTGGACACAGATACGCAGTATTTT.

This clonotype was found many times. V and J are TRBV5-6 and TRBJ1-2; D not resolved. Trimming removed 0 bases from V and 2 bases from J, with 8 bases in between. The CDR3 spans 14 residues. Germline V gene lookup returns CDR1 SGHDT and CDR2 YYEEEE. CDR3 sequence reads: CASSLAGFNYGYTF. CDR3 DNA sequence: TGTGCCAGCAGCTTGGCGGGGTTCAACTATGGCTACACCTTC.

Comments on this clonotype: Mismatch with germline at one junction end may stem from a read error. CDR3 residues: CSSSSLTSTDTQYF. The CDR3, as DNA: TGCTCCAGCAGCTCGCTGACCTCCACAGATACGCAGTATTTT. The genes are TRBV5-1 and TRBJ2-3; D not certain. The germline V gene has CDR1 SGHRS and CDR2 YFSETQ. The length of the CDR3 is 14 residues.

This clonotype was counted ten times or more. This chain links TRBV12-3 or TRBV12-4 with TRBJ2-2; D is possibly TRBD1 (6 bases). The CDR3 is 18 residues long. The V and J ends lost 5 bases and 3 bases respectively, with 22 bases between them. CDR3 in DNA: TGTGCCAGCAGTCCCCAACTAACAGGGACGTCGGACACCGGGGAGCTGTTTTTT. Translation: CASSPQLTGTSDTGELFF.

The sample holds many counts of this clonotype. In nucleotides, the CDR3 is TGTGCCAGCAGGCCGGGACTAGCCTCCGATACGCAGTATTTT. It encodes CASRPGLASDTQYF. This chain joins TRBV6-1 and TRBJ2-3, with 9 bases that match TRBD2. The CDR3 spans 14 residues. J gave up 6 bases and V 6 bases, and 7 bases lay outside the gene matches. Germline CDR1 MNHNS, CDR2 SASEGT.

This clonotype was recorded at least ten times. This rearrangement joins TRBV30 to TRBJ2-7; D is ambiguous. Trimming took 4 bases from V and 0 from J, leaving 19 bases between them. The CDR3 loop spans 16 amino acids. Germline CDR1 GTSNPN, CDR2 SVGIG (reference sequence). CDR3 amino acids: CAWMEKVARSSYEQYF. CDR3 sequence (DNA): TGTGCCTGGATGGAAAAGGTAGCCAGGAGCTCCTACGAGCAGTACTTC.

This clonotype was recorded at least ten times. This chain joins TRBV14 and TRBJ2-7; D is perhaps TRBD2 (6 bases). The V end lost 0 bases, the J end lost 6 bases, and 12 bases lay between the germline ends. CDR3 size: 14 residues. Germline values: CDR1 SGHDN, CDR2 FVKESK. CDR3 coding DNA: TGTGCCAGCAGCCAAGATGCGGGGAGTGTCGAGCAGTACTTC. Translated, it gives CASSQDAGSVEQYF.

Remarks on this clonotype: As the CDR3 is not closed by the conserved phenylalanine or tryptophan, this likely results from a read error. This chain connects TRBV20-1 to TRBJ2-3, with TRBD1 as a possible D gene (5 bases). This CDR3 region has 13 residues. The V end was cut by 4 bases, the J end by 0 bases, with 8 bases between. In germline, CDR1 is DFQATT, CDR2 SNEGSKA (reference sequence). CDR3 coding DNA: TGCAGTGCTATGGGGCCAAGCACAGATACGCAGTATCTT. This gives the protein CSAMGPSTDTQYL.

This clonotype was recorded many times. This rearrangement joins TRBV23-1 to TRBJ2-1, with 7 bases matching TRBD1. TRBV23-1 is known as an ORF, though its function is uncertain. V was clipped by 6 bases and J by 10 bases; unmatched bases: 6. The CDR3 spans 12 residues. CDR3 in amino acids: CASSRDSQEQFF. The CDR3 DNA reads as TGCGCCAGCAGCCGGGACAGTCAAGAGCAGTTCTTC.

Concerning this clonotype itself: At one end the junction does not follow the germline gene, possibly because of a read error. The V gene is TRBV6-4, the J gene TRBJ2-2; D is ambiguous. The CDR3 has 14 residues. CDR1 MRHNA and CDR2 SNTAGT come from the germline V gene. The CDR3 DNA is TGTGCCCGCAGTCCCACTCGGAACACCGGGGAGCTGTTTTTT. Residues: CARSPTRNTGELFF.